This T cell receptor beta chain was recorded in a study of neurological immune-mediated disorders (dated by TCRdb to about 2019). For the study in its entirety: Among the roughly 34 multiple sclerosis patients, relapsing-remitting MS was present in some 31 and secondary progressive MS was present in 3. Using UMI-based sequencing, the study compared peripheral blood TCR-beta repertoires from patients with HTLV-I-associated myelopathy (HAM/TSP), patients with multiple sclerosis, and healthy controls. The 90 to 110 TCR-beta libraries covered PBMC samples along with longitudinal samples, technical triplicates, and paired sorted CD4+ and CD8+ T-cell subsets. The cohort comprised about 70 subjects: roughly 15 HAM/TSP patients, approximately 34 multiple sclerosis patients and about 20 healthy controls.

To synthesize cDNA, template-switch 5'RACE was performed with a primer carrying a 10-nucleotide random unique molecular identifier so that each TCR transcript was tagged. Each sequencing run produced over 170 million TCR-beta sequences covering 15-18 subjects. The RNeasy kit was used to extract total RNA. Using the KAPA Real-time Library Amplification kit, TCR-beta VDJ regions were amplified with primers for the TCR constant region and the 5'RACE anchor. A first PCR added sample indexes and Illumina adaptors, after which a second PCR increased the library yield. After Ampure bead purification, the roughly 650 bp TCR product was size-selected on a 2% E-gel SizeSelection system. Library quality was checked on a Bioanalyzer, concentration was measured with Qubit, and libraries were quantified with the Kapa Library Quantification kit before pooling. Libraries were sequenced paired-end 2 x 150 bp on an Illumina HiSeq 2500. To increase sequence diversity, 25-30% phiX was spiked into each library pool. In the original analysis: The quality-filtered reads were processed with the UMI-based MiGEC pipeline, whose error correction step removed more than 80% of the raw TCR sequences. VDJ genes were aligned to IMGT germline references, and clonotypes were defined by unique CDR3 amino acid sequence plus V-J genes. Clonal expansion, Shannon diversity and CDR3 relatedness (CalcPairwiseDistances, ClusterSamples) were evaluated with VDJtools, and phylogenetic trees were built with CLCbio workbench. A clone was classed as expanded if it had 8 or more unique UMIs, a cutoff based on coefficient-of-variation modelling across technical triplicates. TCRdb redid the processing of the public reads, applying fastp at Q25 and MiXCR, and retained in-frame beta chains. For every CDR3 protein sequence, its rows merge into one entry that carries the most common genes and DNA. None of the V and J calls come from the authors' own analysis; TCRdb made them. The sample table shows about 62,000 distinct CDR3 sequences, and less than 6% are seen once. Jointly, the top ten make up less than 3.5% of the sample.

For the unsorted PBMC libraries, 2 million PBMCs were stored in RNAlater at -80 degrees C until RNA extraction and were used to generate the libraries. Multiple sclerosis patients were enrolled in a US clinical protocol evaluating disease progression by magnetic resonance imaging. Peripheral blood was subjected to Ficoll-Hypaque density gradient centrifugation to isolate PBMCs, which were then cryopreserved in liquid nitrogen. As to this clonotype: The specificity of this receptor is unknown. A much larger clone sits a single nucleotide away, making a read error possible.

Paper-wide results and their limitations: In a phylogenetic analysis, the repertoires of 18 out of 34 MS patients fell into a single cluster of related CDR3 sequences, pointing to a possible signature at the repertoire level. TCR clonal expansion was highest in HAM/TSP patients and lowest in MS patients, with MS patients falling below even healthy controls. No clinical or MRI features were associated with the MS cluster, and the authors said that larger cohorts are needed. No identical CDR3 amino acid sequences were shared among expanded clones across subjects, suggesting private TCR-beta repertoires in all groups.

V is pared back by 3 bases and J by 7 bases, with 15 bases lying between the germline termini. Inclusive of the bounding cysteine and phenylalanine, the CDR3 is 14 residues long. Only CDR3 DNA is held: 42 bases, read in frame from base 1. The germline V gene yields ENHRY for CDR1 and SYGVKD for CDR2. Sequenced: PBMCs. The sequence links TRBV10-3 to TRBJ2-5; D gene: possibly TRBD2, on 6 matching bases. The source is a woman in her forties or fifties with multiple sclerosis. The bases are TGTGCCATCAGTGATCCCCGGGGGACTGGGACCCAGTACTTC. This sequence encodes CAISDPRGTGTQYF.